Below, 22 T cell receptor beta chains from the same sample are listed, as sequenced in a study of cytomegalovirus exposure and HLA in healthy donors. It was with 60 Vbeta and 13 Jbeta primers that the PCR ran. This table comes from immunoSEQ multiplex PCR, and its TCRdb copy is limited to in-frame clones, with some not included. The sample consists of some 120,000 clones, 15% of them appearing once. Sequencing was carried out using PBMCs. The source is a woman in her late teens or twenties in good health and CMV-seronegative.

The table lists this clone with a few counts. The CDR3 DNA reads TGTGCCAGCAGTTTTCTAGGACACATTTTCTCTGGGGCCAACGTCCTGACTTTC. Encoded protein: CASSFLGHIFSGANVLTF. The rearrangement uses TRBV28 and TRBJ2-6, with D possibly matching TRBD1 (5 bases). The CDR3 length is 18 residues. Germline V lookup: CDR1 MDHEN, CDR2 SYDVKM. V lost 3 bases, J lost 0 bases, and 15 bases lay in between.

The sample holds a few counts of this clone. The V call is TRBV28, the J call TRBJ1-1; TRBD1 is a possible D gene (5 bases). The CDR3 contains 15 residues. Trimming took off 3 bases at V and 0 bases at J, with 11 bases between the two ends. Germline V lookup: CDR1 MDHEN, CDR2 SYDVKM. DNA of the CDR3: TGTGCCAGCAGTTTGTCCCCAGGGTTGAACACTGAAGCTTTCTTT. This gives the protein CASSLSPGLNTEAFF.

This clone turned up a few times. The chain has TRBV25-1 and TRBJ1-1; tentative D call: TRBD1 (5 bases). This CDR3 spans 12 amino acids. The V and J ends lost 9 bases and 5 bases respectively, with 13 bases between them. Per the germline V gene, CDR1 is MGHDK and CDR2 is SYGVNS. For the CDR3, the DNA is TGTGCCAGTACGGGGGGAAATACTGAAGCTTTCTTT. It yields the protein CASTGGNTEAFF.

V gene TRBV11-2 combines with J gene TRBJ2-7; TRBD1 agrees at 7 bases. CDR1 SGHAT and CDR2 FQNNGV come from the germline V gene. V shed 0 bases, J shed 7 bases, and the junction held 9 bases outside the gene matches. There are 15 residues in the CDR3. The CDR3 DNA is TGTGCCAGCAGCTTAGATACCGGACAGGCGCGGGAGCAGTACTTC. Translation gives CASSLDTGQAREQYF.

This clone was counted a single time. The chain couples TRBV29-1 to TRBJ2-2, with 7 nucleotides matching TRBD2. Germline CDR1 and CDR2: SQVTM and ANQGSEA. The V and J ends lost 7 bases and 1 base, in that order; junction bases with no gene match: 6. This CDR3 is 14 amino acids long. As DNA, the CDR3 is TGCAGCGCCGCGGGGGTGCGGAACACCGGGGAGCTGTTTTTT. This sequence encodes CSAAGVRNTGELFF.

With respect to this clone: Germline and junction disagree at one end, which may indicate a read error. The chain has TRBV7-7 and TRBJ2-1, with 7 bases lining up with TRBD2. CDR1 and CDR2 (germline): SSHAT, FNYEAQ (reference sequence). The CDR3 is 16 residues long. CDR3 protein: CASSSGEREERNEQFF. DNA for the CDR3: TGTGCTAGCAGCTCGGGGGAACGGGAGGAACGAAATGAGCAGTTCTTC.

In its sample, this clone was seen a few times. This sequence joins TRBV30 and TRBJ1-2, with D unresolved. The length of the CDR3 is 12 residues. The V end lost 7 bases, the J end lost 8 bases, and 17 bases lay between the germline ends. The V gene's germline CDR1 is GTSNPN and CDR2 SVGIG (reference sequence). CDR3 loop: CASEVVGGGYTF. The CDR3 nucleotides are TGTGCCTCGGAGGTGGTGGGCGGAGGCTACACCTTC.

The chain recombines TRBV11-2 with TRBJ1-6; the D gene is possibly TRBD1 (6 bases). Trimming cost V 5 bases and J 14 bases, with 19 bases left between them. The germline V gene has CDR1 SGHAT and CDR2 FQNNGV. The CDR3 runs to 14 residues. The CDR3 coding sequence is TGTGCCAGCAGCCCCGCAACAGGGACGCCCACCCTCCACTTT. It codes for CASSPATGTPTLHF.

In this sample, this clone turned up a few times. The chain is built from TRBV11-2 and TRBJ1-2; D not certain. The length of the CDR3 is 16 residues. Germline V CDR1 and CDR2: SGHAT, FQNNGV. The ends were cut back, 1 base at V and 4 bases at J, with 16 bases in the middle. CDR3 bases: TGTGCCAGCAGCTTAGGTCCGACCGCGGGAGGCTATGGCTACACCTTC. Translation gives CASSLGPTAGGYGYTF.

This clone turned up a few times. This chain joins TRBV28 and TRBJ1-6; 7 bases line up with TRBD1. CDR3 length equals 16 residues. The germline V gene encodes CDR1 MDHEN and CDR2 SYDVKM. The ends lost 6 bases at V and 4 bases at J; junction bases unmatched: 9. CDR3 region: CASSQPTGPYNSPLHF. CDR3 nucleotide sequence: TGTGCCAGCAGCCAACCGACAGGGCCTTATAATTCACCCCTCCACTTT.

J is TRBJ1-1 and V is TRBV7-8, with D perhaps matching TRBD1 (5 bases). Trimming shortened V by 2 bases and J by 0 bases, and 13 bases separated the two germline ends. CDR1 and CDR2 from the germline V gene are SGHVS and FQNEAQ. This CDR3 has 16 residues. The CDR3: CASSLKAGRMNTEAFF. The CDR3 DNA reads as TGTGCCAGCAGCTTAAAAGCGGGACGGATGAACACTGAAGCTTTCTTT.

This clone was observed a handful of times. Other DNA variants within this sample encode the same CDR3. The J gene is TRBJ2-3, the V gene TRBV2; TRBD2 aligns across 12 bases. V gave up 6 bases and J gave up 0 bases; unmatched junction bases: 4. Per germline, CDR1 SNHLY and CDR2 FYNNEI. The CDR3 is made up of 16 amino acids. CDR3 sequence reads: CASRGTSGSSTDTQYF. CDR3 bases: TGTGCCAGCAGGGGGACTAGCGGGTCTAGCACAGATACGCAGTATTTT.

The rearrangement uses TRBV5-1 and TRBJ1-1; D not certain. In germline, CDR1 is SGHRS, CDR2 YFSETQ. The CDR3 sequence is 13 residues long. Trimming cost V 3 bases and J 5 bases, with 11 bases left between them. The CDR3 is CASSYIGVTEAFF. The CDR3 region has the DNA TGCGCCAGCAGCTACATCGGGGTTACTGAAGCTTTCTTT.

The chain joins TRBV5-1 to TRBJ2-3; 9 bases line up with TRBD2. J gave up 6 bases and V 1 base, and 9 bases lay outside the gene matches. The CDR3 spans 16 residues. CDR1 and CDR2 from the germline V gene are SGHRS and YFSETQ. In DNA, the CDR3 is TGCGCCAGCAGCTTGCCGACTAGCGGTGGGGGCGATACGCAGTATTTT. As protein: CASSLPTSGGGDTQYF.

This clone was seen more than once but under ten times. The chain links TRBV10-3 to TRBJ2-7; 12 bases fit TRBD1. Losses at the gene ends were 4 bases for V and 1 base for J; bases not matched to a gene: 2. Germline V gene data show CDR1 as ENHRY and CDR2 as SYGVKD. This CDR3 region has 15 residues. CDR3 sequence: CAISGDRGLSYEQYF. CDR3 nucleotides: TGTGCCATCAGTGGGGACAGGGGGCTATCCTACGAGCAGTACTTC.

This clone was seen only a few times. The chain joins TRBV29-1 to TRBJ1-5; possibly TRBD1 for D (5 bases). The V end lost 4 bases, the J end lost 2 bases, and 15 bases lay between the germline ends. The CDR3 is 15 amino acids. Germline loops: CDR1 SQVTM, CDR2 ANQGSEA. The chain's CDR3 is CSVVEGLNGNQPQHF. CDR3 coding DNA: TGCAGCGTTGTGGAGGGGCTGAATGGCAATCAGCCCCAGCATTTT.

This clone occurred a few times. This chain connects TRBV6-6 to TRBJ1-1, with TRBD1 identical over 8 bases. Germline CDR1 and CDR2: MNHNY and SVGAGI (reference sequence). The CDR3 has 15 residues. V lost 5 bases, J lost 4 bases, and 9 bases stayed unmatched. CDR3 coding DNA: TGTGCCAGCAGTCCCGGCGGACAGGGTGGCACTGAAGCTTTCTTT. The encoded protein is CASSPGGQGGTEAFF.

In DNA, the CDR3 is TGTGCCAGCAGCTCACCGGGTCCAGCGGGAAATGAGCAGTTCTTC. This gives the protein CASSSPGPAGNEQFF. J is TRBJ2-1 and V is TRBV5-4; 7 bases fit TRBD2. V was clipped by 3 bases and J by 7 bases; unmatched bases: 10. The CDR3 runs to 15 residues. Per germline, CDR1 SGHNT and CDR2 YYREEE (reference sequence). The whole variable domain, remainder taken from reference TRBV5-4 and TRBJ2-1, is ETGVTQSPTHLIKTRGQQVTLRCSSQSGHNTVSWYQQALGQGPQFIFQYYREEENGRGNFPPRFSGLQFPNYSSELNVNALELDDSALYLCASSSPGPAGNEQFFGPGTRLTVL.

The chain uses TRBV7-9 and TRBJ2-1; 11 bases are a match to TRBD2. The J segment lost 3 bases and the V segment lost 8 bases, leaving 6 bases of the junction unmatched. CDR1 is SEHNR and CDR2 is FQNEAQ in the germline V gene (reference sequence). This CDR3 comprises 15 residues. The CDR3 DNA sequence: TGTGCCAGCTCACCGGGACTAGCGGACTACAATGAGCAGTTCTTC. As protein: CASSPGLADYNEQFF.

In DNA, the CDR3 is TGTGCCAGTAGTATAGGCAGGGTCGCAGAGACCCAGTACTTC. This encodes CASSIGRVAETQYF. The chain uses TRBV19 and TRBJ2-5, with D maybe TRBD1 (5 bases). The germline V and J ends were trimmed by 1 base and 4 bases, with 10 bases remaining between them. CDR1 is LNHDA and CDR2 is SQIVND in the germline V gene (reference sequence). This CDR3 comprises 14 residues.

The rearrangement links TRBV19 to TRBJ2-1; TRBD2 aligns across 9 bases. Per germline, CDR1 LNHDA and CDR2 SQIVND (reference sequence). There are 15 residues in the CDR3. V shed 5 bases and J 6 bases; nucleotides not matched to a gene: 8. CDR3 bases: TGTGCCAGTAGTCTAATAGCGGGGGAGTCCAATGAGCAGTTCTTC. Amino acids: CASSLIAGESNEQFF.

The table lists this clone with a few counts. The chain is built from TRBV9 and TRBJ2-5; 7 bases line up with TRBD1. V shed 0 bases, J shed 5 bases, and the junction held 7 bases outside the gene matches. Germline CDR1 reads SGDLS; CDR2 reads YYNGEE. The CDR3 spans 15 residues. This CDR3 is CASSVDPGTAETQYF. CDR3 nucleotide sequence: TGTGCCAGCAGCGTAGATCCCGGGACAGCGGAGACCCAGTACTTC. Filled out from reference TRBV9 and TRBJ2-5, the complete variable domain reads DSGVTQTPKHLITATGQRVTLRCSPRSGDLSVYWYQQSLDQGLQFLIQYYNGEERAKGNILERFSAQQFPDLHSELNLSSLELGDSALYFCASSVDPGTAETQYFGPGTRLLVL.